The entry below describes one T cell receptor beta chain. The target antigen is unknown. In the PCR, 60 Vbeta and 13 Jbeta primers were used. Authors' data handling: Approximately 11 million shared chains were among the roughly 80 million unique TCR beta chains that a later analysis counted. The assay was immunoSEQ multiplex PCR, and TCRdb's table has in-frame clones only and misses some. The V and J calls and the clone size are those of that table, but D and trimming were determined from the DNA. Of about 200,000 clones listed, 82% were seen once; the top ten hold nearly 6%. This sample was taken from a study of cytomegalovirus exposure and HLA in healthy donors. Study-level results: Rarity marked most TCR sequences, yet some public TCRs occurred in many donors. It emerged from a later analysis that several of the most significant clusters appeared to be linked to common viral pathogens.

V was clipped by 5 bases and J by 5 bases, with 9 bases between them. This CDR3 contains 12 residues. Germline V gene sequence: CDR1 LNHNV, CDR2 YYDKDF (reference sequence). The rearrangement links TRBV15 to TRBJ1-2; D is undetermined. This TCR was sampled from a man between 40 and 49 years old in good health and CMV-seropositive. The sample comprised PBMCs. For the CDR3, the DNA is TGTGCCACCAGCTCTCCAGCGTATGGCTACACCTTC. Its translation is CATSSPAYGYTF. The entire variable domain, with the rest obtained from reference TRBV15 and TRBJ1-2, is as follows: DAMVIQNPRYQVTQFGKPVTLSCSQTLNHNVMYWYQQKSSQAPKLLFHYYDKDFNNEADTPDNFQSRRPNTSFCFLDIRSPGLGDTAMYLCATSSPAYGYTFGSGTRLTVV.